This T cell receptor beta chain was recorded in a study of blood T cells in healthy people across ages. Sample-barcoded 5' priming and a J-beta primer mix drove a second PCR of roughly 6 to 12 cycles. TCRdb independently ran MiXCR on the 5' RACE reads; one entry per CDR3 protein. The data contain about 290,000 distinct CDR3 sequences, about 25% of them seen just once; the ten biggest clones take up 29%. Sequencing was carried out using blood. This TCR was sampled from a woman in her 70s in good health.

The CDR3: CASTGRTESTLQASSLAFF. The CDR3 nucleotides read TGTGCCAGCACAGGAAGGACAGAGAGCACCCTACAGGCTTCCTCATTAGCTTTCTTT. The chain has TRBV6-1 and TRBJ1-1; D is possibly TRBD1 (6 bases). V lost 7 bases and J lost 10, with 37 bases in between. Germline V gene data show CDR1 as MNHNS and CDR2 as SASEGT. CDR3 length: 19 amino acids.